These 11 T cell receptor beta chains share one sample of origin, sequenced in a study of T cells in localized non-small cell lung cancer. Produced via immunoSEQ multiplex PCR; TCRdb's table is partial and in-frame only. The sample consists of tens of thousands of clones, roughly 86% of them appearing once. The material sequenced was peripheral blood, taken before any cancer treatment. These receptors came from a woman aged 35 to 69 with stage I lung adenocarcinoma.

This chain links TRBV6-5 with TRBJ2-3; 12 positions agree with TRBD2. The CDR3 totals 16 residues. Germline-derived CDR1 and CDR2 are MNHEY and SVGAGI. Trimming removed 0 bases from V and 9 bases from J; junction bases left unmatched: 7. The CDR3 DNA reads TGTGCCAGCAGTTACTCGTCTAGCGGGGGGGCTGGAACGCAGTATTTT. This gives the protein CASSYSSSGGAGTQYF.

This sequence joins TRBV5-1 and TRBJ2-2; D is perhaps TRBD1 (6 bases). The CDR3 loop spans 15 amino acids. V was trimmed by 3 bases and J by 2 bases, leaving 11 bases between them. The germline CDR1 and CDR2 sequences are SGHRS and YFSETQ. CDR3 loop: CASSSRDTNTGELFF. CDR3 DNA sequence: TGCGCCAGCAGCTCTCGGGACACCAACACCGGGGAGCTGTTTTTT. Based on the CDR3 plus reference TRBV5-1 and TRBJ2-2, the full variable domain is KAGVTQTPRYLIKTRGQQVTLSCSPISGHRSVSWYQQTPGQGLQFLFEYFSETQRNKGNFPGRFSGRQFSNSRSEMNVSTLELGDSALYLCASSSRDTNTGELFFGEGSRLTVL.

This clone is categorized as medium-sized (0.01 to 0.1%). CDR3 amino acids: CASSYSIKGYGYTF. The CDR3 DNA sequence: TGTGCCAGCAGTTACTCGATAAAGGGCTATGGCTACACCTTC. The gene calls are TRBV6-6 and TRBJ1-2; unclear D gene. CDR1 MNHNY and CDR2 SVGAGI come from the germline V gene (reference sequence). The CDR3 consists of 14 residues. The V end lost 0 bases, the J end lost 4 bases, and 9 bases lay between the germline ends.

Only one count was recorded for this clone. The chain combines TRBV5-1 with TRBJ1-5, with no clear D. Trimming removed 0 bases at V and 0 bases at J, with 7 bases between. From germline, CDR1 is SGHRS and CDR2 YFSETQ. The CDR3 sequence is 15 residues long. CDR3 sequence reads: CASSLEGYSNQPQHF. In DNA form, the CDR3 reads TGCGCCAGCAGCTTGGAGGGTTATAGCAATCAGCCCCAGCATTTT.

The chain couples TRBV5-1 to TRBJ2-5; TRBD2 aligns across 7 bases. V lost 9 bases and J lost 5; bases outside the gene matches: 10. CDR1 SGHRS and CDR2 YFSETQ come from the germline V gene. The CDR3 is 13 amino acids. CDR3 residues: CATMTPGGETQYF. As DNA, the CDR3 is TGCGCCACCATGACACCCGGGGGGGAGACCCAGTACTTC.

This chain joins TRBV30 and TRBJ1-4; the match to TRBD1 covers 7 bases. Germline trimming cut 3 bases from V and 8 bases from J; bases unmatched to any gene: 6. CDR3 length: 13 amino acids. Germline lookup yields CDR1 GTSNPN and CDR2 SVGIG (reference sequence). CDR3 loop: CAWRRDSLEKLFF. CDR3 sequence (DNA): TGTGCCTGGAGGCGGGACAGCCTCGAAAAACTGTTTTTT. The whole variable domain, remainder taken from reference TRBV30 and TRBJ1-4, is SQTIHQWPATLVQPVGSPLSLECTVEGTSNPNLYWYRQAAGRGLQLLFYSVGIGQISSEVPQNLSASRPQDRQFILSSKKLLLSDSGFYLCAWRRDSLEKLFFGSGTQLSVL.

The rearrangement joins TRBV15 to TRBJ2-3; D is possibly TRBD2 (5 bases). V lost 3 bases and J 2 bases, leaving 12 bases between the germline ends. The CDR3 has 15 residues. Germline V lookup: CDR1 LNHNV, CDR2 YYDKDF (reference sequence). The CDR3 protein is CATSRASGSTDTQYF. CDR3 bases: TGTGCCACCAGCAGGGCGTCGGGGTCCACAGATACGCAGTATTTT.

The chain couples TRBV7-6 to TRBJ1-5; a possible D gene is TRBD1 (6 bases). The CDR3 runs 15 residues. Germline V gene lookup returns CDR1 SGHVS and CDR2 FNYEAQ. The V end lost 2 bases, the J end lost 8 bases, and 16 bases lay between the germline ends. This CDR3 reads CASSLRGNGNEPQHF. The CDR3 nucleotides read TGTGCCAGCAGCTTAAGGGGGAACGGGAATGAGCCCCAGCATTTT.

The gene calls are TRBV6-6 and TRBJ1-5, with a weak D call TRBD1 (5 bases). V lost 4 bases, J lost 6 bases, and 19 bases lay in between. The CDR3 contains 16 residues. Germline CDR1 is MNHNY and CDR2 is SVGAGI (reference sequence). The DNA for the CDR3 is TGTGCCAGCAGTTTTCGGACAAGGGAAGTCAGTCAGCCCCAGCATTTT. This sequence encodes CASSFRTREVSQPQHF.

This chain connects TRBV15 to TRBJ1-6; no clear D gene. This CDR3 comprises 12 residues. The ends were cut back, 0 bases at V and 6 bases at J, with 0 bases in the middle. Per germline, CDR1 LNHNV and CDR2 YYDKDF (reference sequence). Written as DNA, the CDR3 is TGTGCCACCAGCAGAGATAATTCACCCCTCCACTTT. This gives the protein CATSRDNSPLHF.

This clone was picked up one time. CDR3 amino acids: CASNPQPGTLNYGYTF. The CDR3 coding sequence is TGTGCCAGTAACCCCCAGCCCGGGACACTTAACTATGGCTACACCTTC. The V gene is TRBV19, the J gene TRBJ1-2, with D tentatively TRBD1 (6 bases). Trimming took 7 bases from V and 1 from J, leaving 19 bases between them. Per the germline V gene, CDR1 is LNHDA and CDR2 is SQIVND (reference sequence). The CDR3 has 16 amino acids. The full variable domain, in which reference TRBV19 and TRBJ1-2 provide the parts outside the CDR3, is DGGITQSPKYLFRKEGQNVTLSCEQNLNHDAMYWYRQDPGQGLRLIYYSQIVNDFQKGDIAEGYSVSREKKESFPLTVTSAQKNPTAFYLCASNPQPGTLNYGYTFGSGTRLTVV.